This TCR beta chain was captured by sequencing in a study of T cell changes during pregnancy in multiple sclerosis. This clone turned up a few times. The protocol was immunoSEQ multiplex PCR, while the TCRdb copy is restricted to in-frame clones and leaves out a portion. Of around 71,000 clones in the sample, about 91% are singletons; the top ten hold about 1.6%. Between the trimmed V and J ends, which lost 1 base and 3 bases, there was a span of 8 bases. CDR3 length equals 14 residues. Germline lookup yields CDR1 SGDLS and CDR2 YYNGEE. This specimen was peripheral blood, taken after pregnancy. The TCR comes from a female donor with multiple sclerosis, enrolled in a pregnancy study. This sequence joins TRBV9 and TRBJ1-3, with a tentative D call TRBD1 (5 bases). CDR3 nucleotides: TGTGCCAGCAGCGTACAGGGAGGTGGAAACACCATATATTTT. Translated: CASSVQGGGNTIYF.